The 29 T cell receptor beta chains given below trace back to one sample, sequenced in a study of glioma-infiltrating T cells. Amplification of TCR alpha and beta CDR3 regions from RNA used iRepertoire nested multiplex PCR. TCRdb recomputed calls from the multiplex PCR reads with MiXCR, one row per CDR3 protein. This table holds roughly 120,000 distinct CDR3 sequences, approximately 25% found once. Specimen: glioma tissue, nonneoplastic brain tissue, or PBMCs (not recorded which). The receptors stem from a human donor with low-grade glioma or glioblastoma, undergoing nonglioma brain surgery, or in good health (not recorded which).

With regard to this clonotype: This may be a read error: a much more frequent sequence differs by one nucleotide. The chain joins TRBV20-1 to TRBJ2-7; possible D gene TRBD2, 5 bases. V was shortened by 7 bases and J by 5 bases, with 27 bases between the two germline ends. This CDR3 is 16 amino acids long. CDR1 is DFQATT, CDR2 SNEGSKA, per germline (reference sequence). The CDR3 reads CSDTPGGQPLGDEQYF. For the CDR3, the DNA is TGCAGTGATACCCCCGGCGGGCAGCCCCTCGGTGACGAGCAGTACTTC.

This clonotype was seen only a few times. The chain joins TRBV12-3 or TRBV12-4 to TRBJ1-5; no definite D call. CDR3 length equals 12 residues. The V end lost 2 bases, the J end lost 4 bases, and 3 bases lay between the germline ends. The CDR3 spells CASSLRNQPQHF. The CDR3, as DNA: TGTGCCAGCAGTTTACGGAATCAGCCCCAGCATTTT.

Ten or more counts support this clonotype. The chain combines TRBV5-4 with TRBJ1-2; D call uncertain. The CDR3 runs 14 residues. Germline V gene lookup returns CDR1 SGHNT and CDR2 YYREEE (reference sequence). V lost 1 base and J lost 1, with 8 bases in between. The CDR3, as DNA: TGTGCCAGCAGCTTGTCAGGAAGTAACTATGGCTACACCTTC. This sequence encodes CASSLSGSNYGYTF.

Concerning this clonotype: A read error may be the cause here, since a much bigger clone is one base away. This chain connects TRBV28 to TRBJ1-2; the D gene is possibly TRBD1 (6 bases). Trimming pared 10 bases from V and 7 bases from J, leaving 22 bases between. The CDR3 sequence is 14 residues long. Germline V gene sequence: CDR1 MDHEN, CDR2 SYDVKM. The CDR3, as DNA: TGTGCCAACGGGGCGGGGGGGGCGATACTTGGCTACACCTTC. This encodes CANGAGGAILGYTF.

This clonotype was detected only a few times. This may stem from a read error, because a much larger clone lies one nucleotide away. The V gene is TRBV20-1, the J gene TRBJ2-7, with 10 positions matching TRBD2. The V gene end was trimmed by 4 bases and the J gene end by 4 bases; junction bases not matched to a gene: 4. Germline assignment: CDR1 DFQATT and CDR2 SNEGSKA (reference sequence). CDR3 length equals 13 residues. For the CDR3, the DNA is TGCAGTGCTACGCCTAGCGGGAGTTACGAGCAGTACTTC. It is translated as CSATPSGSYEQYF.

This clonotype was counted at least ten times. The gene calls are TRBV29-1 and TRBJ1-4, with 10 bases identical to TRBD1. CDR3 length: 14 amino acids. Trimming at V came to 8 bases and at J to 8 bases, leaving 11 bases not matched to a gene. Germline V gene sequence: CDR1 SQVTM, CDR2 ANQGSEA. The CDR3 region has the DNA TGCAGCATCAACGGGGGGACAGGGGACGAAAAACTGTTTTTT. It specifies CSINGGTGDEKLFF.

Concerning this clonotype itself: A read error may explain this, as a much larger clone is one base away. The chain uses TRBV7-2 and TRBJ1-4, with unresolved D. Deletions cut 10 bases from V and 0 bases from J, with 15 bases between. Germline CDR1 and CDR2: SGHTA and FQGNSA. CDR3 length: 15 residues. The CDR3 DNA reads TGTGCCACAATTCAGACGGAGGCAACTAATGAAAAACTGTTTTTT. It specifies CATIQTEATNEKLFF.

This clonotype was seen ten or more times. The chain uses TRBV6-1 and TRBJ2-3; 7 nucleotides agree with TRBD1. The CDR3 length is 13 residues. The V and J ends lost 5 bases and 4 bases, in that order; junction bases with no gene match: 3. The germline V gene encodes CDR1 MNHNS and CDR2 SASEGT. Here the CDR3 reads CASSLTGADTQYF. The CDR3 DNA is TGTGCCAGCAGTCTCACAGGGGCAGATACGCAGTATTTT.

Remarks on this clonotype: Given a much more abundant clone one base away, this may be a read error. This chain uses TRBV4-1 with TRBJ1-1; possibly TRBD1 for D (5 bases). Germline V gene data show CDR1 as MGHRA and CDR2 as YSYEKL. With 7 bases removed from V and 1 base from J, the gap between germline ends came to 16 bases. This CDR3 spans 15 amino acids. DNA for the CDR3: TGCGCCAGCATCCGGCGGGGGACGGGGAACACTGAAGCTTTCTTT. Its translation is CASIRRGTGNTEAFF.

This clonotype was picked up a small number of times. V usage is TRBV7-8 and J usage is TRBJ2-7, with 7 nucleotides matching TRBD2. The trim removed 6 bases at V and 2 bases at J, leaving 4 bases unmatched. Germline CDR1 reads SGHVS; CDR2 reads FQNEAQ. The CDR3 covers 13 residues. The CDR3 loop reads CASSWTRTYEQYF. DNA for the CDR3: TGTGCCAGCAGTTGGACTAGGACCTACGAGCAGTACTTC.

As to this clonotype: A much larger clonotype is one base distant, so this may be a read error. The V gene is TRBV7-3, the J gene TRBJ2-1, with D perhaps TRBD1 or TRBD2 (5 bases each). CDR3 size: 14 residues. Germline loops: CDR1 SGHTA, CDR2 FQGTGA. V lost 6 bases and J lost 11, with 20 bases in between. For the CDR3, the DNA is TGTGCCAGCAGGCCGGGACCACATGTTGGGAAGCAGTTCTTC. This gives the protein CASRPGPHVGKQFF.

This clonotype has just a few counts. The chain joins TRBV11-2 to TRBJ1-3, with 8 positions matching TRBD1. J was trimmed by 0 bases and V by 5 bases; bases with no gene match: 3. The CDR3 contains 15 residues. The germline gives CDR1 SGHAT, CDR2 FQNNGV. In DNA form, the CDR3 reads TGTGCCAGCAGCAGGACAGGGATCTCTGGAAACACCATATATTTT. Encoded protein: CASSRTGISGNTIYF.

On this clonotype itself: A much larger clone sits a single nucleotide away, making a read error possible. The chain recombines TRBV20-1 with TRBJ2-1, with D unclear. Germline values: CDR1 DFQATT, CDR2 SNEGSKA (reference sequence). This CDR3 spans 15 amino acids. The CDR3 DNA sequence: TGCAGTGCTAGACCCGTTGCGGTTTCCTACGATGAGCAGTTCTTC. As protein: CSARPVAVSYDEQFF.

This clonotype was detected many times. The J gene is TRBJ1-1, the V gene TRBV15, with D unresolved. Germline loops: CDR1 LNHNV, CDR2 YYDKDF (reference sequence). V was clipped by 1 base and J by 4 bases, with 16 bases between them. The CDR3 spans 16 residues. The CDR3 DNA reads TGTGCCACCAGCAGAGCTCCTTCGGGGTGGAGCACTGAAGCTTTCTTT. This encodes CATSRAPSGWSTEAFF. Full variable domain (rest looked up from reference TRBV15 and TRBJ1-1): DAMVIQNPRYQVTQFGKPVTLSCSQTLNHNVMYWYQQKSSQAPKLLFHYYDKDFNNEADTPDNFQSRRPNTSFCFLDIRSPGLGDTAMYLCATSRAPSGWSTEAFFGQGTRLTVV.

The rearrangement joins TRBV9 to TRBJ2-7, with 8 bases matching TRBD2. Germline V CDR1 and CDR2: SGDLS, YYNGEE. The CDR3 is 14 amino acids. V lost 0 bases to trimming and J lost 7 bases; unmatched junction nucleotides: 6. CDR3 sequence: CASSVDAGGGEQYF. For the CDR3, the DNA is TGTGCCAGCAGCGTAGATGCGGGGGGCGGGGAGCAGTACTTC.

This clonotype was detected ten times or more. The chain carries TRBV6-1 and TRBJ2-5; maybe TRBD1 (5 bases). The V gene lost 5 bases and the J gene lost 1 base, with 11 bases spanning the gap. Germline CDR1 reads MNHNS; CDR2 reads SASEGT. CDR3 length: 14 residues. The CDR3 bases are TGTGCCAGCAGTCATACAGGTTCCCAAGAGACCCAGTACTTC. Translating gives CASSHTGSQETQYF.

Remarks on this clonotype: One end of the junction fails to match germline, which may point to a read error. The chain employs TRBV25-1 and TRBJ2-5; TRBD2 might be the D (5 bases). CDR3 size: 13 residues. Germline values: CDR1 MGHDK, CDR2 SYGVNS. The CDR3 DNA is TGTACCAGCAGTGAATCGGAGGTAGAGACCGAGTACTTC. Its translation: CTSSESEVETEYF.

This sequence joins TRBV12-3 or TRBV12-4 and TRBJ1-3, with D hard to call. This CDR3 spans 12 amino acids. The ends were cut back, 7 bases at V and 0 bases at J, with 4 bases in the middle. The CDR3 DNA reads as TGTGCCAGCAAGGACTCTGGAAACACCATATATTTT. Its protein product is CASKDSGNTIYF.

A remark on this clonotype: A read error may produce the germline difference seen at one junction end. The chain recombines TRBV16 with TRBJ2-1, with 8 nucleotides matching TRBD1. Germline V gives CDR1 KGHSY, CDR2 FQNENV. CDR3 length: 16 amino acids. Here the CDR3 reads CVSSQSTGASYNEQFF. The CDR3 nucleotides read TGTGTCAGCAGCCAATCGACAGGGGCGTCCTACAATGAGCAGTTCTTC. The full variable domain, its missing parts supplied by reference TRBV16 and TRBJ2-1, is GEEVAQTPKHLVRGEGQKAKLYCAPIKGHSYVFWYQQVLKNEFKFLISFQNENVFDETGMPKERFSAKCLPNSPCSLEIQATKLEDSAVYFCVSSQSTGASYNEQFFGPGTRLTVL.

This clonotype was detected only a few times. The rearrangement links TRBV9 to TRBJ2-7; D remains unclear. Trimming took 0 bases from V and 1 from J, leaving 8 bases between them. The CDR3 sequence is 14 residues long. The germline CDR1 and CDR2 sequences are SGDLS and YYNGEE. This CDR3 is CASSVDVVSYEQYF. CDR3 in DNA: TGTGCCAGCAGCGTAGATGTGGTATCCTACGAGCAGTACTTC.

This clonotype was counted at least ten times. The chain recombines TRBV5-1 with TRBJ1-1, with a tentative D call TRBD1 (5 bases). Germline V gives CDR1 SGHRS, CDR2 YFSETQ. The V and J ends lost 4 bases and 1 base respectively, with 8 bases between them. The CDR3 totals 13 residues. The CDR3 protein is CASSIGQNTEAFF. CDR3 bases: TGCGCCAGCAGCATCGGACAGAACACTGAAGCTTTCTTT. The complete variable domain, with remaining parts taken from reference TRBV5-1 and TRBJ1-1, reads KAGVTQTPRYLIKTRGQQVTLSCSPISGHRSVSWYQQTPGQGLQFLFEYFSETQRNKGNFPGRFSGRQFSNSRSEMNVSTLELGDSALYLCASSIGQNTEAFFGQGTRLTVV.

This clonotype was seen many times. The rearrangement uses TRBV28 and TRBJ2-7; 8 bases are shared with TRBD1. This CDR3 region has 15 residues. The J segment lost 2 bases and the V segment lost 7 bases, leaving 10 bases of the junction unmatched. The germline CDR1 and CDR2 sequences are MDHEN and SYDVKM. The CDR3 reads CASTSSGTGTYEQYF. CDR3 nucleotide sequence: TGTGCCAGCACATCCTCCGGGACAGGAACCTACGAGCAGTACTTC.

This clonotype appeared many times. The DNA of the CDR3 is TGTGCCAGCAGCCAGGACGGTGGACATTCACCCCTCCACTTT. This translates into CASSQDGGHSPLHF. The chain has TRBV3-1 and TRBJ1-6; D gene unclear. The CDR3 totals 14 residues. CDR1 is LGHDT, CDR2 YNNKEL, per germline (reference sequence). Trimming removed 3 bases at V and 8 bases at J, with 11 bases between.

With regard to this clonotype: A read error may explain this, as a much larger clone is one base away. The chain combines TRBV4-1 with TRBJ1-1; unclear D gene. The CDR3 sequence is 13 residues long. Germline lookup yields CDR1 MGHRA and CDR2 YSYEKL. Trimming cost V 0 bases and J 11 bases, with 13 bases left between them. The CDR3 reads CASSQDSGFEAFF. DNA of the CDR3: TGCGCCAGCAGCCAAGATTCTGGGTTTGAGGCTTTCTTT.

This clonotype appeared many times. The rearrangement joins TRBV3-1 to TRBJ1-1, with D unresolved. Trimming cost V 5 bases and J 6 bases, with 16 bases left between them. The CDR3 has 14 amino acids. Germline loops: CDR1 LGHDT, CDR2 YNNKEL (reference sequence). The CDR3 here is CASSKRRLDAEAFF. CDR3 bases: TGTGCCAGCAGCAAACGGAGGCTTGACGCTGAAGCTTTCTTT. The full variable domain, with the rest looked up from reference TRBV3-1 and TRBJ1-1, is DTAVSQTPKYLVTQMGNDKSIKCEQNLGHDTMYWYKQDSKKFLKIMFSYNNKELIINETVPNRFSPKSPDKAHLNLHINSLELGDSAVYFCASSKRRLDAEAFFGQGTRLTVV.

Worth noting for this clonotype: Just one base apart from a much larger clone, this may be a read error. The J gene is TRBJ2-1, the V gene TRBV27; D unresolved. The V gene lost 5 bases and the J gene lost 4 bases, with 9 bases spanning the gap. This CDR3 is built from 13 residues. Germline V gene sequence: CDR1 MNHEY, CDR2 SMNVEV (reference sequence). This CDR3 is CASSDFGYNEQFF. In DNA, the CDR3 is TGTGCCAGCAGTGATTTCGGTTACAATGAGCAGTTCTTC.

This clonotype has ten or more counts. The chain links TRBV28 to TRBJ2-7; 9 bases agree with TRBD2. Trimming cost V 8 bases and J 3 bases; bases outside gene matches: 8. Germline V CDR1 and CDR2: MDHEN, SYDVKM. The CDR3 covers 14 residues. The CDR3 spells CASAGGDRDYEQYF. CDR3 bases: TGTGCCAGCGCGGGGGGGGACAGAGACTACGAGCAGTACTTC.

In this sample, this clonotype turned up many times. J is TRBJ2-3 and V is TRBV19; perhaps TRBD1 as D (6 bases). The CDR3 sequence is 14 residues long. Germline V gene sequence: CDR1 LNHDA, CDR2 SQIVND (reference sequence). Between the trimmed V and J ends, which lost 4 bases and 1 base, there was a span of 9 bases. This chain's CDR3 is CASSTGVGTDTQYF. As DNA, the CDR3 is TGTGCCAGTAGTACAGGGGTCGGCACAGATACGCAGTATTTT.

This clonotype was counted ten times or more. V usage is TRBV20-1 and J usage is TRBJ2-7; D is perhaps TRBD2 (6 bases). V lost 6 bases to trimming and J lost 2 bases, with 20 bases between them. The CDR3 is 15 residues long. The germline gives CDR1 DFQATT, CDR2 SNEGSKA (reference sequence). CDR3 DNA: TGCAGTGCGATCGATGGCGGGGCGGGACCCTACGAGCAGTACTTC. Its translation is CSAIDGGAGPYEQYF.